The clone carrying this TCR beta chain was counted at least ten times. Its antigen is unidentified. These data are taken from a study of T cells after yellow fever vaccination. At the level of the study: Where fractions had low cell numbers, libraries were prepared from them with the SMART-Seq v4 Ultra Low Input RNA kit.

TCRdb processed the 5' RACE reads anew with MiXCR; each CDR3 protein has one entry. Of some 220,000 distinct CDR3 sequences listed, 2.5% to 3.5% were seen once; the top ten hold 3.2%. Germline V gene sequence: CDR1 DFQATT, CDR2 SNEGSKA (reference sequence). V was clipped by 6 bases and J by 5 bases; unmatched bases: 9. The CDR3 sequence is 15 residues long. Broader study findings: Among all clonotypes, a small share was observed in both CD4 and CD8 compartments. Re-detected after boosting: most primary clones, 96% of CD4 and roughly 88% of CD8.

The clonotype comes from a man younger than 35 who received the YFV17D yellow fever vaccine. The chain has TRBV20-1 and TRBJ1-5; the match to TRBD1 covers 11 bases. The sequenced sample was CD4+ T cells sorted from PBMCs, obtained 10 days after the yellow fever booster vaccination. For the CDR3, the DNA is TGCAGTGCGGGGACCGGGACAGGGGGGCATCAGCCCCAGCATTTT. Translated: CSAGTGTGGHQPQHF.